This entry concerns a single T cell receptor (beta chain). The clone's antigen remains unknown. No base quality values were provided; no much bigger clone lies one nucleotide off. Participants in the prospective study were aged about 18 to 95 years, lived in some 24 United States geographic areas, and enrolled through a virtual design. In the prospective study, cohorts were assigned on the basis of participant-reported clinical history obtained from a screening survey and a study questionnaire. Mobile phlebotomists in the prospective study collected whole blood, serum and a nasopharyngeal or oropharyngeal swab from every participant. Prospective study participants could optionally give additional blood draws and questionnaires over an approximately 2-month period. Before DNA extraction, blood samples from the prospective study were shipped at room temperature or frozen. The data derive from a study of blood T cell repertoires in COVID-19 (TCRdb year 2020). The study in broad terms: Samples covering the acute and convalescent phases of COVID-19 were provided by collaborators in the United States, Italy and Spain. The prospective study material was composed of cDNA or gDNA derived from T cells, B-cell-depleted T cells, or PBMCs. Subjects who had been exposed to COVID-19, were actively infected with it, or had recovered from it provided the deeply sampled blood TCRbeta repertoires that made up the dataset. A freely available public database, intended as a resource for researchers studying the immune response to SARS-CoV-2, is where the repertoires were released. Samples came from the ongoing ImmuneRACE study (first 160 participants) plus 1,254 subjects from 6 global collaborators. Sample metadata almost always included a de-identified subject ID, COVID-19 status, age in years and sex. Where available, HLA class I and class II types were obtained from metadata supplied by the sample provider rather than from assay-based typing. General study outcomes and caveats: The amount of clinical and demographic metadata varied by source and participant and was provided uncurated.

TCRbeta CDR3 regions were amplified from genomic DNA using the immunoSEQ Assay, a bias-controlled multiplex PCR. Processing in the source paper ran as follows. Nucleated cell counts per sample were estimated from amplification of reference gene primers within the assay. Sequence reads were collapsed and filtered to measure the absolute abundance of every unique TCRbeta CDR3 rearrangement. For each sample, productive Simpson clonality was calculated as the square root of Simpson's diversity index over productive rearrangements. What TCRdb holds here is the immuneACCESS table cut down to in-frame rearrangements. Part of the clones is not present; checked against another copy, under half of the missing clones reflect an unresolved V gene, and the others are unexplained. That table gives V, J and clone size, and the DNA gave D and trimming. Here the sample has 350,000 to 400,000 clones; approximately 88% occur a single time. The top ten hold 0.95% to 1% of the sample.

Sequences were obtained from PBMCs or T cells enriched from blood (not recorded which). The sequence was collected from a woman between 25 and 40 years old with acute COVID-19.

At the DNA level, the sequence is TGTGCCAGCAGTTTTAGGGCGGGTTATAGCAATCAGCCCCAGCATTTT. This sequence encodes CASSFRAGYSNQPQHF. The chain links TRBV27 with TRBJ1-5; the D gene is not confidently resolved. The CDR3, cysteine through phenylalanine, is 16 amino acids long. The DNA shown is the 48-base CDR3, in frame from base 1. Looking up the germline V gene (reference sequence) yields CDR1 MNHEY and CDR2 SMNVEV. V loses 3 bases of germline sequence and J loses 0 bases, and the interval between the two ends is 12 bases.